The 19 T cell receptor beta chains below come from one sample, sequenced in a study of vaccination and CD4 T cells after COVID-19. Their antigens remain unidentified. Sample treatment: approximately nine-day PBMC culture with coronavirus spike peptide pools or control peptides (ViraFEST assay). At the Johns Hopkins FTIC core, DNA taken from cultured CD4+ T cells was sequenced by way of the Oncomine TCR Beta short-read assay. One entry per CDR3 protein, called by TCRdb with MiXCR from the PCR reads. The data contain approximately 14,000 distinct CDR3 sequences, approximately 55% of them singletons. The sample in question was CD4+ T cells from blood, cultured in vitro, obtained before SARS-CoV-2 vaccination. These receptors were obtained from a human donor who had recovered from COVID-19.

There are a few counts of this clonotype. This rearrangement joins TRBV5-8 to TRBJ1-2; unclear D gene. CDR3 length: 13 residues. Germline V gene lookup returns CDR1 SGHTS and CDR2 YDEGEE. Trimming took off 4 bases at V and 2 bases at J, with 9 bases between the two ends. CDR3 sequence: CASSRIPNYGYTF. In nucleotides, the CDR3 is TGTGCCAGCAGCAGGATCCCCAACTATGGCTACACCTTC.

The chain joins TRBV6-1 to TRBJ2-2; tentative D call: TRBD2 (6 bases). Trimming took off 8 bases at V and 3 bases at J, with 13 bases between the two ends. The CDR3 extends over 14 amino acids. CDR1 is MNHNS and CDR2 is SASEGT in the germline V gene. The CDR3 sequence: CASAGPRDTGELFF. CDR3 bases: TGTGCCAGCGCGGGGCCGCGGGACACCGGGGAGCTGTTTTTT.

This chain links TRBV7-6 with TRBJ2-5; D ambiguous. The CDR3 spans 14 residues. The germline V gene encodes CDR1 SGHVS and CDR2 FNYEAQ. V dropped 2 bases and J dropped 9 bases, with 16 bases sitting between them. The CDR3 DNA sequence: TGTGCCAGCAGCTTACGAGAGAGCACCCAAGCCCAGTACTTC. It codes for CASSLRESTQAQYF.

This chain connects TRBV7-3 to TRBJ2-3; possibly TRBD1 for D (5 bases). Deletions cut 0 bases from V and 3 bases from J, with 7 bases between. The germline V gene has CDR1 SGHTA and CDR2 FQGTGA. The CDR3 runs 14 residues. The CDR3 is CASSLTGRTDTQYF. The CDR3, as DNA: TGTGCCAGCAGCTTAACGGGGCGGACAGATACGCAGTATTTT. The full variable domain, rest sourced from reference TRBV7-3 and TRBJ2-3, is GAGVSQTPSNKVTEKGKYVELRCDPISGHTALYWYRQSLGQGPEFLIYFQGTGAADDSGLPNDRFFAVRPEGSVSTLKIQRTERGDSAVYLCASSLTGRTDTQYFGPGTRLTVL.

The rearrangement joins TRBV27 to TRBJ2-1; 11 positions agree with TRBD1. The CDR3 sequence is 17 residues long. J was trimmed by 3 bases and V by 5 bases; bases with no gene match: 9. Germline V gene data show CDR1 as MNHEY and CDR2 as SMNVEV (reference sequence). In DNA, the CDR3 is TGTGCCAGCAGTCCCCGGACAGGGGGCCCACACTACAATGAGCAGTTCTTC. Translation gives CASSPRTGGPHYNEQFF.

This clonotype was picked up a small number of times. The chain combines TRBV6-2 or TRBV6-3 with TRBJ2-5; maybe TRBD2 (6 bases). CDR3 length equals 14 residues. Per the germline V gene, CDR1 is MNHEY and CDR2 is SVGEGT. Trimming shortened V by 6 bases and J by 5 bases, and 16 bases separated the two germline ends. CDR3 in DNA: TGTGCCAGCAGAGGGAGGTGGGAGTTGGAGACCCAGTACTTC. This gives the protein CASRGRWELETQYF.

The J gene is TRBJ2-1, the V gene TRBV28; D is perhaps TRBD2 (6 bases). Germline V gene data show CDR1 as MDHEN and CDR2 as SYDVKM. V was trimmed by 5 bases and J by 8 bases, leaving 19 bases between them. This CDR3 comprises 15 residues. The CDR3 DNA reads as TGTGCCAGCAGTAACCCCGGGACTTCTTCATATGAGCAGTTCTTC. The encoded protein is CASSNPGTSSYEQFF.

The chain has TRBV6-1 and TRBJ1-1; tentative D call: TRBD1 (5 bases). Germline values: CDR1 MNHNS, CDR2 SASEGT. The CDR3 covers 13 residues. Trimming pared 4 bases from V and 5 bases from J, leaving 11 bases between. The CDR3 DNA sequence: TGTGCCAGCAGTGGAGCAGGGTTTACTGAAGCTTTCTTT. Translation gives CASSGAGFTEAFF.

The chain employs TRBV9 and TRBJ2-5; weak D call: TRBD2 (7 bases). Deletions cut 2 bases from V and 4 bases from J, with 12 bases between. The CDR3 runs to 14 residues. The germline V gene has CDR1 SGDLS and CDR2 YYNGEE. The CDR3 bases are TGTGCCAGCAGCGTGGGGGGAGGGGGAGAGACCCAGTACTTC. It encodes CASSVGGGGETQYF.

The J gene is TRBJ1-2, the V gene TRBV2; unclear D gene. The CDR3 is made up of 19 amino acids. Germline lookup yields CDR1 SNHLY and CDR2 FYNNEI. V gave up 2 bases and J gave up 7 bases, with 29 bases separating them. The CDR3 DNA follows: TGTGCCAGCAGTGAACCACTAATGGGAGAGACAAGGGATGGCTTTGGCTACACCTTC. Translation gives CASSEPLMGETRDGFGYTF.

V usage is TRBV7-6 and J usage is TRBJ2-3, with D uncertain. V lost 10 bases and J lost 5, with 16 bases in between. The germline V gene has CDR1 SGHVS and CDR2 FNYEAQ. The CDR3 is 13 amino acids. CDR3 amino acids: CATNIRVGDTQYF. The CDR3 region has the DNA TGTGCCACTAACATTCGGGTTGGAGATACGCAGTATTTT.

J is TRBJ2-7 and V is TRBV20-1; TRBD2 agrees at 7 bases. The V gene end was trimmed by 4 bases and the J gene end by 6 bases; junction bases not matched to a gene: 6. Germline V gene lookup returns CDR1 DFQATT and CDR2 SNEGSKA (reference sequence). The CDR3 is 12 amino acids. The CDR3 is CSAKRGTTEQYF. DNA for the CDR3: TGCAGTGCTAAACGCGGGACTACCGAGCAGTACTTC.

The V and J genes are TRBV2 and TRBJ2-5; the match to TRBD2 covers 8 bases. The trim removed 9 bases at V and 1 base at J, leaving 1 base unmatched. CDR3 length: 12 amino acids. Per germline, CDR1 SNHLY and CDR2 FYNNEI. DNA for the CDR3: TGTGCCAGTAGCGGGGTCCAAGAGACCCAGTACTTC. Its protein is CASSGVQETQYF.

This clonotype came up a few times. The J gene is TRBJ1-2, the V gene TRBV27; perhaps TRBD1 as D (6 bases). The CDR3 spans 17 residues. V was shortened by 2 bases and J by 7 bases, with 23 bases between the two germline ends. CDR1 is MNHEY and CDR2 is SMNVEV in the germline V gene (reference sequence). The CDR3 DNA reads TGTGCCAGCAGTTTAAGCTTTATGCCCGACAGGAGAGGTGGCTACACCTTC. Its translation: CASSLSFMPDRRGGYTF.

This clonotype was observed a few times. V and J are TRBV6-1 and TRBJ1-3; TRBD1 matches at 7 bases. The V gene end was trimmed by 7 bases and the J gene end by 0 bases; junction bases not matched to a gene: 6. Germline V gene lookup returns CDR1 MNHNS and CDR2 SASEGT. The CDR3 spans 15 residues. The CDR3 here is CASIAQGVSGNTIYF. The CDR3 coding sequence is TGTGCCAGCATCGCCCAGGGGGTCTCTGGAAACACCATATATTTT.

The CDR3 DNA sequence: TGCAGTGCTAGACCGGCCAGGGGAGACGAGCAGTACTTC. Its translation is CSARPARGDEQYF. This sequence joins TRBV20-1 and TRBJ2-7; D possibly corresponds to TRBD1 (6 bases). This CDR3 has 13 amino acids. CDR1 is DFQATT and CDR2 is SNEGSKA in the germline V gene (reference sequence). V dropped 2 bases and J dropped 5 bases, with 13 bases sitting between them.

The genes are TRBV6-1 and TRBJ1-2, with D perhaps matching TRBD1 (6 bases). This CDR3 comprises 14 residues. Germline V gene lookup returns CDR1 MNHNS and CDR2 SASEGT. Trimming shortened V by 7 bases and J by 1 base, and 13 bases separated the two germline ends. This CDR3 is CASKDGQFNYGYTF. DNA of the CDR3: TGTGCCAGCAAGGACGGACAGTTTAACTATGGCTACACCTTC.

This clonotype was seen only a few times. The chain couples TRBV14 to TRBJ2-6, with unresolved D. This CDR3 comprises 13 residues. V lost 8 bases and J 2 bases, leaving 7 bases between the germline ends. Looked up from germline, CDR1 is SGHDN and CDR2 is FVKESK. CDR3 region: CASGDAGANVLTF. CDR3 in DNA: TGTGCCAGCGGAGACGCTGGGGCCAACGTCCTGACTTTC.

The chain carries TRBV20-1 and TRBJ2-3; 8 bases fit TRBD2. The CDR3 is 15 residues long. J lost 1 base, V lost 2 bases, and 5 bases had no gene match. CDR1 and CDR2 from the germline V gene are DFQATT and SNEGSKA (reference sequence). CDR3 DNA sequence: TGCAGTGCTAGACTTGCAGCGGGGGGCACAGATACGCAGTATTTT. Translation gives CSARLAAGGTDTQYF.